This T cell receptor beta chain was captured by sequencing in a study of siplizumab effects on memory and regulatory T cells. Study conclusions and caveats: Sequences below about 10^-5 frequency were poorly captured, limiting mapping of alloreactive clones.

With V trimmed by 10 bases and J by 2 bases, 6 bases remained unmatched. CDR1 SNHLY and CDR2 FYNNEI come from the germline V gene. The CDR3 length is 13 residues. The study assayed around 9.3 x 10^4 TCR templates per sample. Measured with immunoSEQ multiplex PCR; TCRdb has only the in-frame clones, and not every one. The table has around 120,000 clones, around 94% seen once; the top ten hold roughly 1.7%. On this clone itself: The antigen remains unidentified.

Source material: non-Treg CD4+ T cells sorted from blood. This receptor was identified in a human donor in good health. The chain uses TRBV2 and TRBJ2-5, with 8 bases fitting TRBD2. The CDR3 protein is CATTLAEQETQYF. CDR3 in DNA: TGTGCCACCACACTAGCGGAACAAGAGACCCAGTACTTC.